Described below is a single T cell receptor beta chain sequence and its context. No antigen is known for it. No per-base quality is available; no much larger clone lies one base away. This record belongs to a study of CD8 T cells in Susac syndrome (dated by TCRdb to between 2018 and 2021). Context from the whole study: Whether CD8+ T cell activation and differentiation in Susac syndrome was antigen driven was tested using repertoire sequencing. The study compared CD8+ T cell repertoire clonality among roughly 12 healthy donors, approximately 14 Susac syndrome patients and 15 multiple sclerosis patients. What the authors observed across the whole study: The TCR sequencing and HLA analysis was acknowledged to have included a relatively small number of individuals.

The germline V gene (reference sequence) gives CDR1 as GTSNPN and CDR2 as SVGIG. From cysteine to phenylalanine, the CDR3 is 12 amino acids long. The read is trimmed to its CDR3 DNA, 36 bases read in frame from base 1. Between the V and J ends, shortened by 5 bases and 4 bases respectively, the junction contains 9 bases. High-throughput TCR beta sequencing profiled peripheral blood CD8+ and CD4+ T cells from healthy donors, Susac syndrome patients and multiple sclerosis patients. Multiple sclerosis controls were treatment-naive patients with stable or active relapsing-remitting disease fulfilling revised McDonald criteria. Bulk CD8+ and CD4+ T cells were purified by magnetic negative isolation, whereas CD8+ TEMRA cells were enriched by FACS. Blood was collected in EDTA tubes and processed within 24 hours, with PBMCs isolated through density gradient centrifugation. PBMCs intended for TCR sequencing were cryopreserved in liquid nitrogen and were subsequently thawed in a 37 degrees C water bath. A purity of at least 90% was achieved for sorted or isolated CD4+, CD8+ and CD8+ TEMRA cells.

RNA was extracted using the RNeasy kit, and about 0.45 to 1 ug of the RNA was reverse transcribed with random hexamers. The immunoSEQ multiplex PCR assay, covering 54 Vbeta and 13 Jbeta segments, was used to amplify TCR beta CDR3 regions. PCR amplification bias was corrected using a synthetic template baseline for primer optimization and computational correction. The original methods were these. Reads were annotated to V, D and J genes according to IMGT and were analyzed with immunoSEQ Analyzer, with only productive sequences retained. To calculate clonality, Shannon entropy was normalized by log2 of the number of productive unique sequences and then subtracted from one. For each patient and control, public and private clones were evaluated among the 100 most prevalent clones. Clones were defined as Susac-specific if absent from the healthy and MS cohorts, from around 1,000 published viral clones and from other ImmuneACCESS disease sequences. TCRdb trimmed the raw reads at Q25, called clones with MiXCR and kept productive beta chains. Identical CDR3 protein sequences are pooled into one entry, listed with their most common genes and DNA. TCRdb's processing, not the authors' own work, is the source of the V and J calls. For this sample there are approximately 150,000 distinct CDR3 sequences; 75% to 90% appear just once. Approximately 0.51% of the sample lies in the top ten.

The sequence joins TRBV30 to TRBJ1-3; the D segment cannot be called with confidence. The material sequenced was CD8+ T cells from PBMCs. This TCR was sampled from a human donor with multiple sclerosis. CDR3 loop: CAWGEAGNTIYF. In nucleotides, the sequence is TGTGCCTGGGGGGAAGCCGGAAACACCATATATTTT.